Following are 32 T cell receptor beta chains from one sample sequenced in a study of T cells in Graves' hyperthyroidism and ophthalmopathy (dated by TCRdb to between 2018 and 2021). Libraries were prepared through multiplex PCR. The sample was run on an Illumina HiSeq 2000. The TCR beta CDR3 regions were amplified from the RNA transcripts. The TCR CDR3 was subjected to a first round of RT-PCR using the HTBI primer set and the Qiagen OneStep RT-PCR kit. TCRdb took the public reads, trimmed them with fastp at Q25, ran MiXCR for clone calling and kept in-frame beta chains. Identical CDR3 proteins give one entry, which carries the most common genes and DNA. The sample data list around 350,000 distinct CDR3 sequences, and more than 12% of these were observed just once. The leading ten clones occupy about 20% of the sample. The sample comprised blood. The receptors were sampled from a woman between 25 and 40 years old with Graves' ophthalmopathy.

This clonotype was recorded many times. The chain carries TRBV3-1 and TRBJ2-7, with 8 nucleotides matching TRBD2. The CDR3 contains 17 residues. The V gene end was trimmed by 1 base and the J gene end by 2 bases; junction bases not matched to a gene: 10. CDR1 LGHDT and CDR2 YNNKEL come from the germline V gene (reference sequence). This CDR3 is CASSQVSSGGLTYEQYF. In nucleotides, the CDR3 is TGTGCCAGCAGCCAAGTATCCAGCGGGGGCCTTACCTACGAGCAGTACTTC.

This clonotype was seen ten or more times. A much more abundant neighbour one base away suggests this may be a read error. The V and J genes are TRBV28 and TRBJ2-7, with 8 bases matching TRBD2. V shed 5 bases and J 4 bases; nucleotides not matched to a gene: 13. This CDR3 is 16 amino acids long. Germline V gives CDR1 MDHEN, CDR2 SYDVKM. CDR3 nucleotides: TGTGCCAGCAGTACCTGCGGGGGGCAGTCAAGGTACGAGCAGTACTTC. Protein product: CASSTCGGQSRYEQYF.

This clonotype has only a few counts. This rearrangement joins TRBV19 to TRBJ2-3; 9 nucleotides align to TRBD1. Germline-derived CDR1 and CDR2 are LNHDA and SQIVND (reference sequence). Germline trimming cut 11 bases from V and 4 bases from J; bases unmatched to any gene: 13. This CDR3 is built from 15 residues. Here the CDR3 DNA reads TGTGCCGTATACCCGGGACAGGGTGGGGCAGATACGCAGTATTTT. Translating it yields CAVYPGQGGADTQYF. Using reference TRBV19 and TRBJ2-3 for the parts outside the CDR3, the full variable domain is DGGITQSPKYLFRKEGQNVTLSCEQNLNHDAMYWYRQDPGQGLRLIYYSQIVNDFQKGDIAEGYSVSREKKESFPLTVTSAQKNPTAFYLCAVYPGQGGADTQYFGPGTRLTVL.

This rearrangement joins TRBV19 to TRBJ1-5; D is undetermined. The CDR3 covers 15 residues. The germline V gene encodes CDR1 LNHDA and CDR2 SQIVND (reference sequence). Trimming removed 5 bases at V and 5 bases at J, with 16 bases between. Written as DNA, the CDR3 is TGTGCCAGTAGTTCCAATGAGGGTACCCATCAGCCCCAGCATTTT. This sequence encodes CASSSNEGTHQPQHF.

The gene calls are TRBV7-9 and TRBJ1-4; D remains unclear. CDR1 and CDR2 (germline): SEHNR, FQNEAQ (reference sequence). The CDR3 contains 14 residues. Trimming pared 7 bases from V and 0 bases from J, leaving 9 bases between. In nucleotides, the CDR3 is TGTGCCAGCATCCAAACAGCAACTAATGAAAAACTGTTTTTT. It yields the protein CASIQTATNEKLFF.

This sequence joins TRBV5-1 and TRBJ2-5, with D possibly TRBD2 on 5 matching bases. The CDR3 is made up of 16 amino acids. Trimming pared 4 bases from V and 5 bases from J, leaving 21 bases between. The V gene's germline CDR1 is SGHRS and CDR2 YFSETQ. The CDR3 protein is CASSPGEGGVAETQYF. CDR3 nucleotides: TGCGCCAGCAGCCCCGGAGAGGGTGGCGTGGCTGAGACCCAGTACTTC.

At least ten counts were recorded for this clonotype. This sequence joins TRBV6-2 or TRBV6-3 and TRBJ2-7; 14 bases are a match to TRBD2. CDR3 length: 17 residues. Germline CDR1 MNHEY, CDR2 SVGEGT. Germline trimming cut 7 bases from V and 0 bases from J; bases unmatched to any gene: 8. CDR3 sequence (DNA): TGTGCCAGCAACAGAGGACTAGCGGGGGGAAGCTCCTACGAGCAGTACTTC. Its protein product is CASNRGLAGGSSYEQYF.

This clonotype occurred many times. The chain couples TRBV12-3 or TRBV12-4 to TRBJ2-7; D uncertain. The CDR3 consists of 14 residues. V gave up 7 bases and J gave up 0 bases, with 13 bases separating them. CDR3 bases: TGTGCCAGCACTCCCGTACATAACTCCTACGAGCAGTACTTC. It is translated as CASTPVHNSYEQYF.

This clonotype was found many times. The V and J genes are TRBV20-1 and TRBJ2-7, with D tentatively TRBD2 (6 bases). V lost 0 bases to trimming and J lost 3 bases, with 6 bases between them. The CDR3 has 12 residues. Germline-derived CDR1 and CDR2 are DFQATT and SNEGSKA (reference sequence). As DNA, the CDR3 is TGCAGTGCTAGAGAGGGGGGCTACGAGCAGTACTTC. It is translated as CSAREGGYEQYF.

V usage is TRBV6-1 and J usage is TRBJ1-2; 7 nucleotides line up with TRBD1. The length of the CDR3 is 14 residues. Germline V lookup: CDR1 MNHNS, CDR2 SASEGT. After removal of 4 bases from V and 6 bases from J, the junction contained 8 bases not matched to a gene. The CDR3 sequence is CASSGLTGEDGYTF. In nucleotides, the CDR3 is TGTGCCAGCAGTGGGCTCACAGGGGAAGATGGCTACACCTTC.

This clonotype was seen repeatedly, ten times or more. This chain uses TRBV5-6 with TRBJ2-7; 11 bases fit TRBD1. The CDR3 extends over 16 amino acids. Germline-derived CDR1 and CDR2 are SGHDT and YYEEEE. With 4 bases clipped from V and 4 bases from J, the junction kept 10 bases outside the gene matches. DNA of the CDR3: TGTGCCAGCAGCCGAACCCCGGGACAGGGGGTGTACGAGCAGTACTTC. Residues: CASSRTPGQGVYEQYF.

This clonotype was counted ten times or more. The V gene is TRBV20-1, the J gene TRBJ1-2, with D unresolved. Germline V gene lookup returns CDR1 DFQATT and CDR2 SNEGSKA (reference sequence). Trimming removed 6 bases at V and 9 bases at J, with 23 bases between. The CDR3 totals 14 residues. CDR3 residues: CSAGSQQNSRSYTF. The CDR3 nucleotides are TGCAGTGCCGGTAGCCAACAGAACAGCCGTAGCTACACCTTC.

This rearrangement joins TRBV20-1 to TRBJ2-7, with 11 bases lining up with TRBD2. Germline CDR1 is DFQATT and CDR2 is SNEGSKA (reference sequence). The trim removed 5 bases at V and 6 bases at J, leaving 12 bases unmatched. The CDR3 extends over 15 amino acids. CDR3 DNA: TGCAGTGCTCGTACTAGCGGGAGTAGGTGGTTCGAGCAGTACTTC. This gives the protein CSARTSGSRWFEQYF.

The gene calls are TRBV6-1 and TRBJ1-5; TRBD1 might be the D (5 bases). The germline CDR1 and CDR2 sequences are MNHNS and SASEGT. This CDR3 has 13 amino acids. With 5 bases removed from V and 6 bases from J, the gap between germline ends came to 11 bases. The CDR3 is CASSPRESQPQHF. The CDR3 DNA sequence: TGTGCCAGCAGTCCCAGGGAGTCTCAGCCCCAGCATTTT.

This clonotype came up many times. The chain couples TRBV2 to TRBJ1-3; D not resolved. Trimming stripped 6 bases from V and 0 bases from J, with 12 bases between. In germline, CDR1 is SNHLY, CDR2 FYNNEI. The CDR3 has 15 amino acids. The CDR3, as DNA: TGTGCCAGCAGCGCAGGTTCTTACTCTGGAAACACCATATATTTT. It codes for CASSAGSYSGNTIYF. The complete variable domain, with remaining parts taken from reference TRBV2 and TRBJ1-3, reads EPEVTQTPSHQVTQMGQEVILRCVPISNHLYFYWYRQILGQKVEFLVSFYNNEISEKSEIFDDQFSVERPDGSNFTLKIRSTKLEDSAMYFCASSAGSYSGNTIYFGEGSWLTVV.

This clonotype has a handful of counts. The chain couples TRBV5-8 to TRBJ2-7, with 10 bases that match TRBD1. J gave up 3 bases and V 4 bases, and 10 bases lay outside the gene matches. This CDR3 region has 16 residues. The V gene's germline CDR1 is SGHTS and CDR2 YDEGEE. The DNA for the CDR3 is TGTGCCAGCAGCCACCCAGACAGGGGGCGAGTCTACGAGCAGTACTTC. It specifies CASSHPDRGRVYEQYF.

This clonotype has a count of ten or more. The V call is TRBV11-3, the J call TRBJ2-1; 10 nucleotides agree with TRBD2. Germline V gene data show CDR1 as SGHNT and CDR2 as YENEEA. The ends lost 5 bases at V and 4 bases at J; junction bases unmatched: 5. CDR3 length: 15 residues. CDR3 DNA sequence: TGTGCCAGCAGCAGTAGCGGGGGGAATTACAATGAGCAGTTCTTC. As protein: CASSSSGGNYNEQFF.

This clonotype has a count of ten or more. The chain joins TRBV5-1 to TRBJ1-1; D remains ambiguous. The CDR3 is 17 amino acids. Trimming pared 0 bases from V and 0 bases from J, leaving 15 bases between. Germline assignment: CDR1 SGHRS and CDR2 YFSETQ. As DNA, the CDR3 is TGCGCCAGCAGCTTGGTTGTAGCGAGAGGTATGAACACTGAAGCTTTCTTT. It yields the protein CASSLVVARGMNTEAFF.

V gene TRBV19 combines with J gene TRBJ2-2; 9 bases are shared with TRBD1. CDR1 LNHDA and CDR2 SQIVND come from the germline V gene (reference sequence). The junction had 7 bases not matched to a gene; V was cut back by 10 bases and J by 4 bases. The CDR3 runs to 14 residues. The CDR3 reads CAIRPDRGTGELFF. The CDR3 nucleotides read TGTGCCATTAGGCCGGACAGGGGCACCGGGGAGCTGTTTTTT.

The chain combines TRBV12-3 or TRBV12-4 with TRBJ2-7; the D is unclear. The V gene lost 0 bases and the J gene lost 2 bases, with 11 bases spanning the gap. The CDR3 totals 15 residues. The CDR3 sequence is CASSLARGKAYEQYF. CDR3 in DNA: TGTGCCAGCAGTTTAGCGCGCGGAAAAGCCTACGAGCAGTACTTC.

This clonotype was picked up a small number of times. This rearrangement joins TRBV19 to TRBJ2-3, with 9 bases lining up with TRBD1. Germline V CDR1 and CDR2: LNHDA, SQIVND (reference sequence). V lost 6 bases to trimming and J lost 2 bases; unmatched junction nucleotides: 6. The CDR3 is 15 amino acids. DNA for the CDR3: TGTGCCAGTAGGCCTACAGGGGGCCCCACAGATACGCAGTATTTT. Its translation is CASRPTGGPTDTQYF.

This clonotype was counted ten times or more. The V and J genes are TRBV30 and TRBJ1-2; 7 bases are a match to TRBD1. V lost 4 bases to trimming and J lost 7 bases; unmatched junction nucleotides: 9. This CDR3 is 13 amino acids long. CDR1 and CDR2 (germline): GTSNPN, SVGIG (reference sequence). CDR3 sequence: CAWTAGDSVGYTF. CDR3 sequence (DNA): TGTGCCTGGACTGCGGGGGACAGTGTTGGCTACACCTTC. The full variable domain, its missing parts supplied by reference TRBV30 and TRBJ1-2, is SQTIHQWPATLVQPVGSPLSLECTVEGTSNPNLYWYRQAAGRGLQLLFYSVGIGQISSEVPQNLSASRPQDRQFILSSKKLLLSDSGFYLCAWTAGDSVGYTFGSGTRLTVV.

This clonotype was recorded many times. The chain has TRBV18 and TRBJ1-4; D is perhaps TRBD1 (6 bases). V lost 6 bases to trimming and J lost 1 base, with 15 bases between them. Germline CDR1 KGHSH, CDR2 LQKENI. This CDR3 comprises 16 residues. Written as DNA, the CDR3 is TGTGCCAGCTCTTATTCACAGGGAGGAACTAATGAAAAACTGTTTTTT. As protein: CASSYSQGGTNEKLFF.

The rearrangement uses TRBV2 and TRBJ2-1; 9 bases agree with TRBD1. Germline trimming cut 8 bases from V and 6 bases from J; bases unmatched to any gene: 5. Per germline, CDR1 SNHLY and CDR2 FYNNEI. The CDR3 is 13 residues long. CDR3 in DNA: TGTGCCAGCCGGGACAGGGATGGCAATGAGCAGTTCTTC. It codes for CASRDRDGNEQFF.

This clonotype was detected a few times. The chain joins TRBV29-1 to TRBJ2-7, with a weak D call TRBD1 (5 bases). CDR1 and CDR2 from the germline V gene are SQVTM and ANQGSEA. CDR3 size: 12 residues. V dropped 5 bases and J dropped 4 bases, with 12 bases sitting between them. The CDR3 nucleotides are TGCAGCGTTACAGGTGGTGGATACGAGCAGTACTTC. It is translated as CSVTGGGYEQYF.

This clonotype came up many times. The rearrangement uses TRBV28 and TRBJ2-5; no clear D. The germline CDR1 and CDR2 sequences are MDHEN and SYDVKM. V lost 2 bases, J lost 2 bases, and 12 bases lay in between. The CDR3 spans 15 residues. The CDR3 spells CASSLEALKQETQYF. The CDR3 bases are TGTGCCAGCAGTTTAGAAGCGCTCAAGCAAGAGACCCAGTACTTC.

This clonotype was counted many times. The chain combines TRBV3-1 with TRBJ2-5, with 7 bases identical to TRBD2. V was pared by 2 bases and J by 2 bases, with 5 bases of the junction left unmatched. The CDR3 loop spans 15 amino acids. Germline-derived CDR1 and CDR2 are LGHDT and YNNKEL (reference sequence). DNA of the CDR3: TGTGCCAGCAGCCAATTTCAGCGGGGTCAAGAGACCCAGTACTTC. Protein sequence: CASSQFQRGQETQYF.

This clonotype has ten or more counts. The CDR3 region has the DNA TGTGCCAGCAGCCAATATGGGACAGGGACTGTCGAGCAGTACTTC. It specifies CASSQYGTGTVEQYF. The chain combines TRBV3-1 with TRBJ2-7; the match to TRBD1 covers 9 bases. Germline V CDR1 and CDR2: LGHDT, YNNKEL (reference sequence). V was clipped by 2 bases and J by 6 bases; unmatched bases: 8. This CDR3 has 15 amino acids.

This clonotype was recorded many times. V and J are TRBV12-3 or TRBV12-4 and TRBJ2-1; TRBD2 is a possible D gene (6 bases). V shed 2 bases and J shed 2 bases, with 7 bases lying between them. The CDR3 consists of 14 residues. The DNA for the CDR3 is TGTGCCAGCAGTTTAACGGGGGCCTACAATGAGCAGTTCTTC. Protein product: CASSLTGAYNEQFF.

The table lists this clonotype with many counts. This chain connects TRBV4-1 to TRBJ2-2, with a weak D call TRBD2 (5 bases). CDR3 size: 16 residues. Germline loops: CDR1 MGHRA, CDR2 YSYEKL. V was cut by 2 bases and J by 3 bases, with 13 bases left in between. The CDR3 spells CASSQSRGWDTGELFF. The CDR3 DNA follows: TGCGCCAGCAGCCAATCCCGGGGTTGGGACACCGGGGAGCTGTTTTTT.

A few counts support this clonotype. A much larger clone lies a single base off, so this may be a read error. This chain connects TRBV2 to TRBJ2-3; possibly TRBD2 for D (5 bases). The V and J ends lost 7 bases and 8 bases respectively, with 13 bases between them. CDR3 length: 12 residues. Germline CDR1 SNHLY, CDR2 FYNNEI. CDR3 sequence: CASTYGRGTQYF. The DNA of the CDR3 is TGTGCCAGCACCTACGGACGGGGTACGCAGTATTTT.

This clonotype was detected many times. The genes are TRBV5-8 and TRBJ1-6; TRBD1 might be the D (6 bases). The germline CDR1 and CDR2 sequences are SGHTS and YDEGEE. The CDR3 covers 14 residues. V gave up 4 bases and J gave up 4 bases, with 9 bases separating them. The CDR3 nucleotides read TGTGCCAGCAGCCCTCAGGGGTATAATTCACCCCTCCACTTT. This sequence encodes CASSPQGYNSPLHF.